One T cell receptor beta chain is described in this entry. The clone's antigen remains unknown. No qualities accompany the bases; no much larger clone lies one base away. Using the deep immunoSEQ assay, TCR CDR3 regions were amplified from genomic DNA by multiplex PCR. For each cell subset, the extracted genomic DNA was distributed evenly across all wells of several immunoSEQ 96-well plates, and each plate served as one replicate. For sorted subsets, each replicate PCR was loaded with roughly 0.2 ug genomic DNA, equivalent to 25,000 to 35,000 T cell genomes. Purified libraries were quantified with a Qubit 3.0 fluorometer, sized on a Bioanalyzer 2100, and re-quantified with the KAPA Library Quantification kit. Every immunoSEQ 96-well plate was sequenced on a dedicated single-read 150-cycle Illumina NextSeq 550 flow cell. Per the original workflow: Because only junctional sequences without quality scores were contained in the immunoSEQ output, filtering matching that applied to full-length reads could not be performed. Sequences were annotated with PyIR, a Python wrapper for IgBLAST v1.9, using IMGT germline references to assign V/J genes and CDR3. Reads with weak V/J assignments (E-value above 1e-6), missing CDR3, stop codons, out-of-frame junctions, or ambiguous translated residues were removed. A V3J clonotype was defined by an identical inferred V gene, J gene, and CDR3 amino acid sequence. Percentage overlap between repertoires was computed as shared unique clonotypes divided by the size of the smaller repertoire. Richness of each repertoire was evaluated using RTK rarefaction, the Chao1 estimator, and Recon v2.1 estimates of unobserved clonotypes. Generation probabilities for all TCRbeta clonotypes obtained by the gDNA method from four donors were computed using OLGA. TCRdb limited this immuneACCESS table to in-frame rearrangements with V and J called. A share of clones is missing; checked studies link under half to unresolved V genes, and the rest is unexplained. That table furnishes V, J and clone size, whereas the DNA furnished D and trimming. This sample comprises 550,000 to 600,000 clones, roughly 98% of them detected only once. The ten top clones hold 0.25% to 0.35% of the sample.

The sample originates from a study of shared clonotypes between healthy human individuals (dated by TCRdb to 2019 to 2021). For the study in its entirety: The cohort included a few men and a couple of women between 18 and 49 years of age. For each donor, three plates each were used for CD4 naive and CD4 memory, two plates were used for CD8 naive, and one plate was used for CD8 memory. To estimate repertoire size and how much clonotypes are shared between individuals, the study performed deep sequencing of blood TCR repertoires from a few healthy adults. To increase sequencing depth and limit assay-specific biases, different laboratories used diverse techniques to prepare libraries and sequence TCR repertoires. Per donor, leukapheresis produced somewhere between about 0.8 and 9 billion PBMCs. What the work shows at the level of the full study, not this receptor alone: Even with the large sequencing depth, rarefaction of the sorted-subset datasets indicated that sequencing was incomplete. Sampling was restricted to blood, and TCR repertoires in tissue are likely to differ from TCR repertoires in blood. Clonotypes shared by all four sorted-subset donors showed higher generation probabilities than non-shared clonotypes. Because the study included a small number of donors, the genetic and exposure-history diversity represented was limited. When a few donors were compared, the shared fraction of clonotypes was around 5% for naive CD4, around 3.5% for naive CD8, 2% to 2.5% for memory CD4, and 0.35% to 0.4% for memory CD8. Pairwise subsampling indicated that sequencing depth was expected to affect the degree of clonotype sharing among donors. Naive subsets generally had larger estimated clonotype richness than memory subsets.

CD8 naive samples were obtained by positive selection for CCR7 among CD45RO-negative cells, yielding a CD45RA+CCR7+ population from which TemRA cells were excluded. The donors were healthy, HIV-negative adults who had no recently reported acute infections or vaccinations. All donors were Caucasian adults living in Nashville, Tennessee, USA. After blood collection by leukapheresis, PBMCs were isolated using Ficoll-Histopaque density gradient centrifugation and then cryopreserved in the vapor phase of liquid nitrogen. Analytical flow cytometry was used to check the purity and quantity of each magnetically sorted T cell population. Each sorted fraction had its genomic DNA isolated and then quantified by UV absorbance on a Nanodrop 2000c. Including the terminal cysteine and phenylalanine, the CDR3 comprises 14 residues. This entry keeps only the CDR3 DNA: 42 bases, framed from base 1. V is reduced by 2 bases and J by 2 bases, leaving a spacing of 9 bases between them. CDR1 and CDR2 were assigned from the germline V gene as ENHRY and SYGVKD.

The TCR sequence derives from a man younger than 40 in good health. The sequencing sample was made of naive CD8+ T cells sorted from blood. The label giving this sample's cell subset or site can be read as: CD45RA+CCR7+. Recombination connected TRBV10-3 to TRBJ2-5; the D gene remains uncertain. The DNA sequence is TGTGCCATCAGTGAGGAGAAGGGACAAGAGACCCAGTACTTC. This gives the protein CAISEEKGQETQYF.